What follows describes a single T cell receptor (beta chain). The data derive from a study of blood T cell repertoires in COVID-19. Repertoires were generated with immunoSEQ multiplex PCR, while TCRdb's copy carries only in-frame clones and drops some. The data contain a few hundred thousand clones, 87% of them seen just once; the ten biggest clones take up roughly 6.2%. CDR1 and CDR2 (germline): LGHDT, YNNKEL (reference sequence). The CDR3 totals 15 residues. The V segment lost 4 bases and the J segment 8 bases; nucleotides outside the gene matches: 11. The receptor was isolated from a man in his sixties who had recovered from COVID-19. The genes are TRBV3-1 (or the pseudogene TRBV3-2) and TRBJ1-2; TRBD1 matches at 9 bases. Sequencing was done on a sample of peripheral blood. In DNA, the CDR3 is TGTGCCAGCAGCCCAGGACAGGGGACTCGAGGAGGCTACACCTTC. This codes for CASSPGQGTRGGYTF.